The rows below give T cell receptor beta chains drawn from one sample of a study of T cell responses to AZD1222 COVID-19 vaccine. Produced via immunoSEQ multiplex PCR; TCRdb's table is partial and in-frame only. The sample holds 140,000 to 150,000 clones, under 95% seen once. The source material was peripheral blood, sampled 28 days after the second dose of the MenACWY control vaccine. All receptors come from an adult who received the MenACWY meningococcal vaccine as a control. Each CDR3 is given with its conserved first and last residue. D genes are given only for firm matches. Rows may omit the clone size; those that give it use once, few, many or a size class.

abundance: NA; d_gene: NA; v_gene: TRBV28; j_gene: TRBJ2-5; CDR3aa: CASSLPADQETQYF; CDR3nt: TGTGCCAGCAGTTTACCGGCAGACCAAGAGACCCAGTACTTC
abundance: NA; d_gene: NA; v_gene: TRBV10-1; j_gene: TRBJ1-1; CDR3aa: CASSAGTDPDEAFF; CDR3nt: TGCGCCAGCAGTGCCGGGACCGACCCTGATGAAGCTTTCTTT
abundance: NA; d_gene: NA; v_gene: TRBV5-1; j_gene: TRBJ2-3; CDR3aa: CASSPGGGSTDTQYF; CDR3nt: TGCGCCAGCAGCCCCGGGGGCGGTAGCACAGATACGCAGTATTTT
abundance: NA; d_gene: NA; v_gene: TRBV3-1/TRBV3-2; j_gene: TRBJ1-3; CDR3aa: CASSQLDLRPGNTIYF; CDR3nt: TGTGCCAGCAGCCAGCTGGACCTCCGACCTGGAAACACCATATATTTT
abundance: NA; d_gene: NA; v_gene: TRBV6-5; j_gene: TRBJ1-5; CDR3aa: CASSPPRGQPQHF; CDR3nt: TGTGCCAGCAGCCCACCCAGGGGTCAGCCCCAGCATTTT
abundance: NA; d_gene: TRBD1; v_gene: TRBV5-4; j_gene: TRBJ1-4; CDR3aa: CASSLGGQGAANEKLFF; CDR3nt: TGTGCCAGCAGCTTGGGGGGGCAGGGGGCTGCTAATGAAAAACTGTTTTTT
abundance: NA; d_gene: NA; v_gene: TRBV4-1; j_gene: TRBJ2-1; CDR3aa: CASSLDSSYNEQFF; CDR3nt: TGCGCCAGCAGCCTTGACAGCTCCTACAATGAGCAGTTCTTC
abundance: NA; d_gene: NA; v_gene: TRBV19; j_gene: TRBJ2-5; CDR3aa: CASNSPAPGTAGETQYF; CDR3nt: TGTGCCAGTAATTCCCCTGCGCCGGGGACCGCGGGGGAGACCCAGTACTTC
abundance: NA; d_gene: NA; v_gene: TRBV7-9; j_gene: TRBJ2-7; CDR3aa: CASSLTNFKGIEQYF; CDR3nt: TGTGCCAGCAGCTTAACCAATTTTAAGGGAATCGAGCAGTACTTC
abundance: NA; d_gene: TRBD1; v_gene: TRBV4-3; j_gene: TRBJ2-7; CDR3aa: CASSQDRQGYEQYF; CDR3nt: TGCGCCAGCAGCCAAGACCGACAGGGCTACGAGCAGTACTTC
abundance: NA; d_gene: TRBD1; v_gene: TRBV5-1; j_gene: TRBJ2-7; CDR3aa: CASSPGQGPYEQYF; CDR3nt: TGCGCCAGCAGCCCGGGACAGGGTCCCTACGAGCAGTACTTC
abundance: NA; d_gene: TRBD1; v_gene: TRBV6-5; j_gene: TRBJ2-7; CDR3aa: CASSTGGNEQYF; CDR3nt: TGTGCCAGCAGCACAGGGGGCAACGAGCAGTACTTC
abundance: NA; d_gene: NA; v_gene: TRBV6-5; j_gene: TRBJ1-5; CDR3aa: CASNAGSNQPQHF; CDR3nt: TGTGCCAGCAATGCAGGGAGCAATCAGCCCCAGCATTTT
abundance: NA; d_gene: NA; v_gene: TRBV19; j_gene: TRBJ1-6; CDR3aa: CASSFGKIGGTAMDNSPLHF; CDR3nt: TGTGCCAGTAGTTTTGGTAAAATTGGTGGGACCGCGATGGATAATTCACCCCTCCACTTT
abundance: NA; d_gene: NA; v_gene: TRBV18; j_gene: TRBJ1-5; CDR3aa: CASSPQNNNQPQHF; CDR3nt: TGTGCCAGCTCACCACAAAATAACAATCAGCCCCAGCATTTT
abundance: NA; d_gene: NA; v_gene: TRBV9; j_gene: TRBJ2-2; CDR3aa: CASSGAWIDTGELFF; CDR3nt: TGTGCCAGCAGCGGGGCTTGGATCGACACCGGGGAGCTGTTTTTT
abundance: NA; d_gene: TRBD1; v_gene: TRBV2; j_gene: TRBJ1-2; CDR3aa: CASRGTALDGYTF; CDR3nt: TGTGCCAGCAGAGGGACAGCACTCGATGGCTACACCTTC
abundance: NA; d_gene: NA; v_gene: TRBV28; j_gene: TRBJ2-7; CDR3aa: CASSPSLGDPEQYF; CDR3nt: TGTGCCAGCAGTCCCAGCCTAGGAGATCCCGAGCAGTACTTC
abundance: NA; d_gene: TRBD1; v_gene: TRBV6-2/TRBV6-3; j_gene: TRBJ2-7; CDR3aa: CASSYLFNRGGTSYEQYF; CDR3nt: TGTGCCAGCAGTTACCTATTCAACAGGGGTGGAACCTCCTACGAGCAGTACTTC
abundance: NA; d_gene: TRBD2; v_gene: TRBV23-1; j_gene: TRBJ2-3; CDR3aa: CASTAIPQLAGRRPDTQYF; CDR3nt: TGCGCCAGCACCGCAATACCCCAACTAGCGGGTCGTCGGCCCGATACGCAGTATTTT
abundance: NA; d_gene: NA; v_gene: TRBV18; j_gene: TRBJ1-1; CDR3aa: CASSPQWKNVGNTEAFF; CDR3nt: TGTGCCAGCTCACCCCAGTGGAAGAATGTCGGGAACACTGAAGCTTTCTTT
abundance: once; d_gene: NA; v_gene: TRBV6-2/TRBV6-3; j_gene: TRBJ1-5; CDR3aa: CASSPFGAGPNQPQHF; CDR3nt: TGTGCCAGCAGTCCCTTTGGGGCAGGCCCCAATCAGCCCCAGCATTTT